One sample yielded the 20 T cell receptor beta chains listed below, sequenced in a study of Ad26.COV2.S vaccination and SARS-CoV-2 variants (dated by TCRdb to the early 2020s). The treatment or condition tag for this specimen amounts to: some 19 received Ad26.COV2.S at low or high dose, single or two shots; roughly five received placebo; per-sample allocation not given. For vaccine and placebo recipients, the sequenced repertoires came from samples collected on day 63 after the first injection. The protocol used for the library was the immunoSEQ multiplex PCR assay. TCRdb took this table from immuneACCESS and kept in-frame rearrangements with V and J called. Such tables lack part of the clones; where checked against another copy, unresolved V genes explain under half of the gap, and the rest is unexplained. The sample profile shows 350,000 to 400,000 clones; around nine tenths of them were found once. The ten largest account for 3.5% of the sample.

Sample: peripheral blood, taken in a trial of Ad26.COV2.S vaccine versus placebo. Receptors were obtained from a person between 18 and 59 years old who received the Ad26.COV2.S COVID-19 vaccine or a placebo.

This clone was found once. The chain recombines TRBV11-2 with TRBJ2-5; D might be TRBD1 (7 bases). Trimming stripped 2 bases from V and 8 bases from J, with 12 bases between. This CDR3 spans 13 amino acids. Germline CDR1 and CDR2: SGHAT and FQNNGV. For the CDR3, the DNA is TGTGCCAGCAGCTTACGGCAGGGGGGTACCCAGTACTTC. As protein: CASSLRQGGTQYF.

V usage is TRBV2 and J usage is TRBJ2-7; D may be TRBD2 (6 bases). Germline V CDR1 and CDR2: SNHLY, FYNNEI. The CDR3 consists of 16 residues. V was clipped by 0 bases and J by 0 bases, with 12 bases between them. The CDR3: CASSEAAGRISYEQYF. In DNA, the CDR3 is TGTGCCAGCAGTGAAGCCGCCGGGAGAATCTCCTACGAGCAGTACTTC.

V gene TRBV5-1 combines with J gene TRBJ2-7, with a weak D call TRBD2 (5 bases). The CDR3 totals 10 residues. V lost 6 bases, J lost 6 bases, and 7 bases lay in between. The germline V gene has CDR1 SGHRS and CDR2 YFSETQ. The CDR3 loop is CASIAGEQYF. CDR3 coding DNA: TGCGCCAGCATTGCGGGCGAGCAGTACTTC.

About this clone: Other DNA sequences in this sample translate to the same CDR3. V is TRBV5-1 and J is TRBJ2-7; no definite D call. The germline V gene encodes CDR1 SGHRS and CDR2 YFSETQ. The CDR3 is 11 amino acids. V was clipped by 5 bases and J by 5 bases, with 8 bases between them. DNA of the CDR3: TGCGCCAGCAGTAGAGGCGACGAGCAGTACTTC. This translates into CASSRGDEQYF.

This clone was seen a single time. The rearrangement joins TRBV18 to TRBJ1-4; 7 bases match TRBD1. Per germline, CDR1 KGHSH and CDR2 LQKENI. The CDR3 covers 13 residues. V was clipped by 4 bases and J by 7 bases; unmatched bases: 3. CDR3 nucleotides: TGTGCCAGCTCACGTCAGGGGGGTGAAAAACTGTTTTTT. Protein product: CASSRQGGEKLFF.

V usage is TRBV30 and J usage is TRBJ2-5; 9 bases map to TRBD2. Germline values: CDR1 GTSNPN, CDR2 SVGIG (reference sequence). Trimming cost V 5 bases and J 5 bases; bases outside gene matches: 9. This CDR3 contains 14 residues. CDR3 amino acids: CAWGAAGGEETQYF. DNA for the CDR3: TGTGCCTGGGGGGCAGCGGGGGGCGAGGAGACCCAGTACTTC.

The chain joins TRBV3-1 (or the pseudogene TRBV3-2) to TRBJ1-1; D not resolved. Per germline, CDR1 LGHDT and CDR2 YNNKEL (reference sequence). The CDR3 spans 13 residues. V was pared by 4 bases and J by 2 bases, with 8 bases between. For the CDR3, the DNA is TGTGCCAGCAGCCTCGACGGAAACACTGAAGCTTTCTTT. This gives the protein CASSLDGNTEAFF.

This clone was observed once. V is TRBV6-2 or TRBV6-3 and J is TRBJ2-1; 11 nucleotides align to TRBD2. With V trimmed by 4 bases and J by 8 bases, 13 bases remained unmatched. CDR1 is MNHEY, CDR2 SVGEGT, per germline. The length of the CDR3 is 17 residues. CDR3 in amino acids: CASSSLRLAGIRHEQFF. DNA for the CDR3: TGTGCCAGCAGTTCCCTCAGACTAGCGGGGATCCGGCATGAGCAGTTCTTC.

The CDR3 DNA follows: TGCGCCAGCAGCCCTAGACAGGGGGAGGCCGGGGAGCTGTTTTTT. Amino acid sequence: CASSPRQGEAGELFF. The rearrangement joins TRBV5-1 to TRBJ2-2; 9 bases map to TRBD1. This CDR3 spans 15 amino acids. Per the germline V gene, CDR1 is SGHRS and CDR2 is YFSETQ. V trimming: 4 bases; J trimming: 6 bases; junction bases outside the gene matches: 7.

This clone appeared a single time. The chain employs TRBV5-1 and TRBJ1-1; 7 nucleotides align to TRBD1. The CDR3 loop spans 14 amino acids. Germline trimming cut 5 bases from V and 2 bases from J; bases unmatched to any gene: 6. Germline CDR1 reads SGHRS; CDR2 reads YFSETQ. The CDR3 nucleotides are TGCGCCAGCAGAGAGACAGGGATAAACACTGAAGCTTTCTTT. This codes for CASRETGINTEAFF. The whole variable domain, remainder taken from reference TRBV5-1 and TRBJ1-1, is KAGVTQTPRYLIKTRGQQVTLSCSPISGHRSVSWYQQTPGQGLQFLFEYFSETQRNKGNFPGRFSGRQFSNSRSEMNVSTLELGDSALYLCASRETGINTEAFFGQGTRLTVV.

The chain carries TRBV24-1 and TRBJ2-7, with 11 bases identical to TRBD1. Unmatched junction bases numbered 5, after V lost 4 bases and J lost 7 bases. The CDR3 runs to 14 residues. Germline V gene data show CDR1 as KGHDR and CDR2 as SFDVKD. CDR3 in DNA: TGTGCCACCAGTGAGGCCGGGACAGGGGGAGAGCAGTACTTC. This encodes CATSEAGTGGEQYF.

This chain links TRBV11-2 with TRBJ2-1; 11 bases agree with TRBD2. This CDR3 is built from 15 residues. CDR1 and CDR2 (germline): SGHAT, FQNNGV. J gave up 7 bases and V 4 bases, and 6 bases lay outside the gene matches. This chain's CDR3 is CASSSVAGGKNEQFF. The CDR3 DNA reads TGTGCCAGCAGCTCCGTAGCGGGGGGGAAGAATGAGCAGTTCTTC.

This chain uses TRBV18 with TRBJ1-1; maybe TRBD1 (6 bases). The germline V gene encodes CDR1 KGHSH and CDR2 LQKENI. The CDR3 runs to 15 residues. With 6 bases removed from V and 0 bases from J, the gap between germline ends came to 14 bases. CDR3 protein: CASSQKGTMNTEAFF. For the CDR3, the DNA is TGTGCCAGCTCCCAGAAGGGGACAATGAACACTGAAGCTTTCTTT.

The rearrangement uses TRBV7-9 and TRBJ2-1; D is unclear. The CDR3 is 11 amino acids. Trimming left V 3 bases short and J 10 bases short, with 7 bases between. Germline V lookup: CDR1 SEHNR, CDR2 FQNEAQ (reference sequence). This CDR3 is CASSFIFEQFF. The CDR3 nucleotides are TGTGCCAGCAGCTTCATATTCGAGCAGTTCTTC.

This CDR3 is CASGLGQGVSTGELFF. CDR3 in DNA: TGTGCTAGTGGTTTGGGACAGGGGGTCAGCACCGGGGAGCTGTTTTTT. The rearrangement links TRBV12-5 to TRBJ2-2, with 9 bases matching TRBD1. The CDR3 contains 16 residues. The germline V gene encodes CDR1 LGHNT and CDR2 FRNRAP. Losses at the gene ends were 1 base for V and 4 bases for J; bases not matched to a gene: 4.

The chain has TRBV19 and TRBJ2-7; no reliable D call. The CDR3 consists of 13 residues. V dropped 1 base and J dropped 4 bases, with 8 bases sitting between them. CDR1 is LNHDA and CDR2 is SQIVND in the germline V gene (reference sequence). The CDR3 sequence is CASSIGLRYEQYF. The CDR3 region has the DNA TGTGCCAGTAGTATAGGACTGCGATACGAGCAGTACTTC.

The gene calls are TRBV13 and TRBJ1-4; D gene ambiguous. CDR1 and CDR2 from the germline V gene are PRHDT and FYEKMQ (reference sequence). V was cut by 2 bases and J by 5 bases, with 12 bases left in between. The CDR3 contains 15 residues. The CDR3 sequence is CASSLMSTRNEKLFF. CDR3 sequence (DNA): TGTGCCAGCAGCTTAATGTCCACGAGGAATGAAAAACTGTTTTTT.

V and J are TRBV27 and TRBJ2-7, with a weak D call TRBD1 (5 bases). Germline lookup yields CDR1 MNHEY and CDR2 SMNVEV (reference sequence). There are 13 residues in the CDR3. Trimming took off 5 bases at V and 1 base at J, with 9 bases between the two ends. The CDR3 reads CASSTDSSYEQYF. The CDR3 bases are TGTGCCAGCAGTACCGACAGTTCCTACGAGCAGTACTTC.

The gene calls are TRBV7-2 and TRBJ1-2; possibly TRBD1 for D (5 bases). CDR3 length: 15 amino acids. Germline V gives CDR1 SGHTA, CDR2 FQGNSA. The germline V and J ends were trimmed by 1 base and 0 bases, with 9 bases remaining between them. This CDR3 is CASSLVAGPNYGYTF. The CDR3 coding sequence is TGTGCCAGCAGCTTAGTTGCAGGGCCTAACTATGGCTACACCTTC.

This clone was seen a single time. The chain is built from TRBV6-2 or TRBV6-3 and TRBJ2-5; unclear D gene. The CDR3 length is 16 residues. V lost 3 bases, J lost 1 base, and 15 bases lay in between. The germline gives CDR1 MNHEY, CDR2 SVGEGT. For the CDR3, the DNA is TGTGCCAGCAGTTATCTGACGGAAGCATTCCAAGAGACCCAGTACTTC. Protein: CASSYLTEAFQETQYF.